One sample yielded the 16 T cell receptor beta chains listed below, sequenced in a study of cytomegalovirus exposure and HLA in healthy donors. Vbeta (60) and Jbeta (13) primers were used in the PCR. Clones were sequenced by immunoSEQ multiplex PCR, and TCRdb holds only the in-frame ones, with some missing. The table records 100,000 to 150,000 clones, around 77% of them present only once. Input material: PBMCs. All receptors derive from a middle-aged woman in good health and CMV-seropositive.

The rearrangement uses TRBV4-1 and TRBJ2-1; 7 bases line up with TRBD1. V trimming: 0 bases; J trimming: 10 bases; junction bases outside the gene matches: 9. CDR1 and CDR2 (germline): MGHRA, YSYEKL. There are 15 residues in the CDR3. This chain's CDR3 is CASSQDSRGNGEQFF. Here the CDR3 DNA reads TGCGCCAGCAGCCAAGATTCCAGGGGGAATGGGGAGCAGTTCTTC.

The V and J genes are TRBV2 and TRBJ1-5; a possible D gene is TRBD1 (5 bases). V was shortened by 1 base and J by 2 bases, with 15 bases between the two germline ends. This CDR3 is built from 17 residues. Germline values: CDR1 SNHLY, CDR2 FYNNEI. The DNA of the CDR3 is TGTGCCAGCAGTGAAGGGACACACTTTAGGGGCAATCAGCCCCAGCATTTT. It translates to CASSEGTHFRGNQPQHF.

This rearrangement joins TRBV11-2 to TRBJ1-3; D might be TRBD1 (5 bases). V lost 7 bases and J 2 bases, leaving 21 bases between the germline ends. This CDR3 spans 17 amino acids. Germline V gene sequence: CDR1 SGHAT, CDR2 FQNNGV. The CDR3 DNA reads TGTGCCAGCAAAAGATCTACTGGGGGGAAGCCTGGAAACACCATATATTTT. Translated: CASKRSTGGKPGNTIYF.

The rearrangement uses TRBV28 and TRBJ1-1; TRBD1 aligns across 7 bases. J gave up 10 bases and V 4 bases, and 3 bases lay outside the gene matches. The CDR3 is made up of 11 amino acids. CDR1 and CDR2 from the germline V gene are MDHEN and SYDVKM. Here the CDR3 DNA reads TGTGCCAGCAGTTCCCAGGGGGTAGCTTTCTTT. The encoded protein is CASSSQGVAFF.

This clone turned up a few times. J is TRBJ2-6 and V is TRBV2, with unresolved D. Trimming left V 3 bases short and J 0 bases short, with 15 bases between. Germline-derived CDR1 and CDR2 are SNHLY and FYNNEI. The CDR3 has 18 residues. Here the CDR3 reads CASSDLGFSRSGANVLTF. CDR3 coding DNA: TGTGCCAGCAGTGATCTGGGCTTTTCTCGCTCTGGGGCCAACGTCCTGACTTTC.

This clone was observed a handful of times. The V call is TRBV6-4, the J call TRBJ1-1, with TRBD1 as a possible D gene (6 bases). The CDR3 sequence is 12 residues long. Germline V gives CDR1 MRHNA, CDR2 SNTAGT. V was shortened by 5 bases and J by 8 bases, with 12 bases between the two germline ends. The CDR3 DNA reads TGTGCCAGCAGTTCAGGCAGGGGAGAAGCTTTCTTT. It codes for CASSSGRGEAFF.

This clone was recorded a few times. CDR3 loop: CASSSDRSTDTQYF. In DNA form, the CDR3 reads TGCGCCAGCAGCAGTGACAGGAGCACAGATACGCAGTATTTT. V usage is TRBV4-1 and J usage is TRBJ2-3, with D perhaps matching TRBD1 (6 bases). This CDR3 is 14 amino acids long. CDR1 MGHRA and CDR2 YSYEKL come from the germline V gene. Trimming stripped 5 bases from V and 0 bases from J, with 9 bases between.

The V call is TRBV19, the J call TRBJ2-7, with TRBD1 matching 9 bases. CDR1 and CDR2 (germline): LNHDA, SQIVND (reference sequence). The V gene end was trimmed by 5 bases and the J gene end by 6 bases; junction bases not matched to a gene: 11. This CDR3 has 15 residues. CDR3 residues: CASSLTGGRGGEQYF. CDR3 DNA: TGTGCCAGTAGTCTCACAGGGGGCCGCGGGGGCGAGCAGTACTTC.

The V gene is TRBV28, the J gene TRBJ2-2; 7 positions match TRBD1. With V trimmed by 2 bases and J by 9 bases, 6 bases remained unmatched. Germline assignment: CDR1 MDHEN and CDR2 SYDVKM. CDR3 length: 14 residues. The CDR3 spells CASSLHDRARELFF. The CDR3 DNA reads as TGTGCCAGCAGTTTACACGACAGGGCTAGGGAGCTGTTTTTT.

This clone was seen only once. The J gene is TRBJ1-2, the V gene TRBV28, with D possibly being TRBD1 (5 bases). Looked up from germline, CDR1 is MDHEN and CDR2 is SYDVKM. CDR3 size: 13 residues. The V end lost 4 bases, the J end lost 7 bases, and 13 bases lay between the germline ends. The CDR3 sequence: CASSWGGIPGYTF. The DNA of the CDR3 is TGTGCCAGCAGTTGGGGGGGGATCCCTGGCTACACCTTC.

This clone was seen a few times. The chain combines TRBV2 with TRBJ2-7; 11 positions agree with TRBD1. This CDR3 contains 14 residues. The germline V gene encodes CDR1 SNHLY and CDR2 FYNNEI. J gave up 6 bases and V 4 bases, and 5 bases lay outside the gene matches. The DNA of the CDR3 is TGTGCCAGCAGTGTCCGGGACAGGGGGTCCGAGCAGTACTTC. It yields the protein CASSVRDRGSEQYF.

The chain has TRBV19 and TRBJ1-5; 10 nucleotides align to TRBD1. Unmatched junction bases numbered 10, after V lost 7 bases and J lost 7 bases. The CDR3 sequence is 15 residues long. Germline-derived CDR1 and CDR2 are LNHDA and SQIVND (reference sequence). The CDR3 DNA is TGTGCCAGTACGCGATCGACAGGGGGCAGGCAGCCCCAGCATTTT. Residues: CASTRSTGGRQPQHF.

V is TRBV27 and J is TRBJ2-1; 8 bases are a match to TRBD1. Germline V gene data show CDR1 as MNHEY and CDR2 as SMNVEV (reference sequence). This CDR3 contains 15 residues. The V gene end was trimmed by 6 bases and the J gene end by 5 bases; junction bases not matched to a gene: 9. CDR3 DNA sequence: TGTGCCAGCAGCAGACAGGGGCGAAAAAACAATGAGCAGTTCTTC. Its translation: CASSRQGRKNNEQFF.

This chain links TRBV29-1 with TRBJ2-7, with TRBD1 as a possible D gene (6 bases). Germline V gives CDR1 SQVTM, CDR2 ANQGSEA. The CDR3 has 13 residues. V lost 7 bases to trimming and J lost 4 bases, with 17 bases between them. CDR3 sequence: CSARGQTIYEQYF. CDR3 nucleotides: TGCAGCGCACGGGGACAAACTATTTACGAGCAGTACTTC.

Remarks on this clone: At one boundary the junction diverges from the germline segment, which might be a read error. The rearrangement uses TRBV6-5 and TRBJ2-1; no clear D. From germline, CDR1 is MNHEY and CDR2 SVGAGI. The CDR3 covers 11 residues. The CDR3 sequence: CASSSFNEQFF. The CDR3 DNA reads TGTGCCAGCAGTTCCTTCAATGAGCAGTTCTTC.

This clone was counted only a few times. The chain joins TRBV28 to TRBJ2-1; 11 bases are a match to TRBD1. The CDR3 totals 15 residues. CDR1 and CDR2 from the germline V gene are MDHEN and SYDVKM. Trimming took 5 bases from V and 3 from J; bases not matched to a gene: 3. In nucleotides, the CDR3 is TGTGCCAGCAGTGCCGGGACAGGGGGCTACAATGAGCAGTTCTTC. Translated: CASSAGTGGYNEQFF. Using reference TRBV28 and TRBJ2-1 for the parts outside the CDR3, the full variable domain is DVKVTQSSRYLVKRTGEKVFLECVQDMDHENMFWYRQDPGLGLRLIYFSYDVKMKEKGDIPEGYSVSREKKERFSLILESASTNQTSMYLCASSAGTGGYNEQFFGPGTRLTVL.